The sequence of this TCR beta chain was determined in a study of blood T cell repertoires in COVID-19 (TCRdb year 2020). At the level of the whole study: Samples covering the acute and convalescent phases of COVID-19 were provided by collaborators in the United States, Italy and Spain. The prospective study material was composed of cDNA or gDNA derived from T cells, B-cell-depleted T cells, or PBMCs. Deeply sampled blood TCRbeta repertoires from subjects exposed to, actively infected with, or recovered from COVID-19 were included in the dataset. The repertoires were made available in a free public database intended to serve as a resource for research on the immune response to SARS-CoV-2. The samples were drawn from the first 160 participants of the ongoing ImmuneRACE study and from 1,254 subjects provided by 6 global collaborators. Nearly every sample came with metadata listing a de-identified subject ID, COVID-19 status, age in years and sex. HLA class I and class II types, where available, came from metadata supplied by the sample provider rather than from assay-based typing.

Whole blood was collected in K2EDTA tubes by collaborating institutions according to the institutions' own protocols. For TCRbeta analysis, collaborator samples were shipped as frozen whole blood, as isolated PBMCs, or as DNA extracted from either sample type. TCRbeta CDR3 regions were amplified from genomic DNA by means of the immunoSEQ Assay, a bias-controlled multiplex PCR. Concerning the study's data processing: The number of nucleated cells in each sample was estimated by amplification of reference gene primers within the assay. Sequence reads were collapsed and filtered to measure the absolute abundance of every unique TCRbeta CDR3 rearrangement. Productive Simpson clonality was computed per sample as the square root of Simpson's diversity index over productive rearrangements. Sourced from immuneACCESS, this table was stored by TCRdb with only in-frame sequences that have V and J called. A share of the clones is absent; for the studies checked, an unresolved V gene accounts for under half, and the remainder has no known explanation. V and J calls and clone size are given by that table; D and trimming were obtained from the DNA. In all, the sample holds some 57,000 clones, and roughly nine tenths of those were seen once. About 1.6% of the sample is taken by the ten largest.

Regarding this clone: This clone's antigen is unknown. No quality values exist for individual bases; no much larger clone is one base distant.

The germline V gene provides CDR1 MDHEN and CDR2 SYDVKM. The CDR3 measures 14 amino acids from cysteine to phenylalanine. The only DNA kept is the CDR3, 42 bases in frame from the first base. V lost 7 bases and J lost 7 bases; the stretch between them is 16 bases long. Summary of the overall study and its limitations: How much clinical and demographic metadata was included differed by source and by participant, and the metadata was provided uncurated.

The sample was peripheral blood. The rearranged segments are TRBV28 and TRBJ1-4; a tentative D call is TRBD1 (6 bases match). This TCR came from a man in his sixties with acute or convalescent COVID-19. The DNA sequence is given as TGTGCCAGCATGCAGACAGGCGGAAGTGAAAAACTGTTTTTT. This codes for CASMQTGGSEKLFF. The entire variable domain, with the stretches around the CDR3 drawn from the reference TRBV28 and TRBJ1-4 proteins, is DVKVTQSSRYLVKRTGEKVFLECVQDMDHENMFWYRQDPGLGLRLIYFSYDVKMKEKGDIPEGYSVSREKKERFSLILESASTNQTSMYLCASMQTGGSEKLFFGSGTQLSVL.